This T cell receptor (beta chain) was identified in a study of shared clonotypes between healthy human individuals. With 6 bases removed from V and 0 bases from J, the gap between germline ends came to 18 bases. Per the germline V gene, CDR1 is SGHNT and CDR2 is YYREEE (reference sequence). This CDR3 has 17 amino acids. The assay ran at deep level. TCRdb's copy holds only in-frame clones and misses some; the assay was immunoSEQ multiplex PCR. The data contain more than 2 million clones, about 94% of them singletons. Selected positively for CCR7 and CD45RO-negative, naive CD8 cells excluded terminally differentiated effector memory CD45RA+ cells.

The origin of this receptor is a man between 18 and 35 years old in good health. Sequencing was performed on naive CD8+ T cells sorted from blood. V gene TRBV5-4 combines with J gene TRBJ2-2; D not certain. DNA for the CDR3: TGTGCCAGCAACACCCTTGGCAGGACCTCGAACACCGGGGAGCTGTTTTTT. Its translation: CASNTLGRTSNTGELFF.